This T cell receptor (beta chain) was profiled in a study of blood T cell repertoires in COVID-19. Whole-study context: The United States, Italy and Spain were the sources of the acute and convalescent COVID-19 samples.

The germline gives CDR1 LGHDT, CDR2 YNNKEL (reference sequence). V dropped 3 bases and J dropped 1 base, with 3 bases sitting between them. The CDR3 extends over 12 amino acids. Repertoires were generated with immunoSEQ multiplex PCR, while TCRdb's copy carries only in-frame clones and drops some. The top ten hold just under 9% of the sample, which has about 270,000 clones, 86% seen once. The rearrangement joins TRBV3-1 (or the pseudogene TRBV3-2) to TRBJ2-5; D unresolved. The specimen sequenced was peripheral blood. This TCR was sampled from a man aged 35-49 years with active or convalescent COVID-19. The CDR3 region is CASSHVQETQYF. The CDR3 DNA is TGTGCCAGCAGCCACGTCCAAGAGACCCAGTACTTC.